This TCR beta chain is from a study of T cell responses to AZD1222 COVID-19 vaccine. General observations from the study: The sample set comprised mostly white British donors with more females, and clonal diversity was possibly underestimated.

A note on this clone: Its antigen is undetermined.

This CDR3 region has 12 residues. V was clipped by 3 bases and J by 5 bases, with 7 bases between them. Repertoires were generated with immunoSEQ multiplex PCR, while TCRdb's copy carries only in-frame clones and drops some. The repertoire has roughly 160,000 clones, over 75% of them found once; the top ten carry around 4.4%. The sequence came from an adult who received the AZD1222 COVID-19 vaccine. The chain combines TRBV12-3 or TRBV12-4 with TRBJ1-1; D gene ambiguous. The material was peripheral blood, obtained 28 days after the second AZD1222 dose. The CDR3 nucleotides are TGTGCCAGCAGTTTCTCTAGGACTGAAGCTTTCTTT. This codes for CASSFSRTEAFF.